This T cell receptor (beta chain) was retrieved from a study of T cell repertoires in cytomegalovirus infection. At the level of the study: Recently identified HLA-C-restricted and well-studied HLA-B-restricted CMV epitopes were used. Shared public TCR beta signatures pointed to both CMV infection and a matching HLA type. Study observations and caveats: Clonotype analysis showed dominance of the ex vivo response by HLA-C-restricted CMV-specific TCR beta clonotypes.

TCRdb re-called the reads with MiXCR, one entry per CDR3 protein. The sample consists of approximately 1,000,000 distinct CDR3 sequences, roughly 30% of them appearing once. Germline assignment: CDR1 SEHNR and CDR2 FQNEAQ (reference sequence). The CDR3 totals 17 residues. V lost 3 bases to trimming and J lost 6 bases, with 23 bases between them. Worth noting for this clonotype: Its antigen remains unidentified.

This clonotype originated in a human donor in good health (CMV status not recorded). Some clones in this sample may be carry-over from other donors' samples. The chain joins TRBV7-9 to TRBJ2-5, with D maybe TRBD1 (5 bases). The input for sequencing was cultured CD8+ T cells from PBMCs, taken from culture after CMV antigen stimulation. CDR3 residues: CASSFPPRQTTDQTQYF. The CDR3 nucleotides are TGTGCCAGCAGCTTTCCTCCCCGACAGACGACAGATCAGACCCAGTACTTC. The entire variable domain, with the rest obtained from reference TRBV7-9 and TRBJ2-5, is as follows: DTGVSQNPRHKITKRGQNVTFRCDPISEHNRLYWYRQTLGQGPEFLTYFQNEAQLEKSRLLSDRFSAERPKGSFSTLEIQRTEQGDSAMYLCASSFPPRQTTDQTQYFGPGTRLLVL.